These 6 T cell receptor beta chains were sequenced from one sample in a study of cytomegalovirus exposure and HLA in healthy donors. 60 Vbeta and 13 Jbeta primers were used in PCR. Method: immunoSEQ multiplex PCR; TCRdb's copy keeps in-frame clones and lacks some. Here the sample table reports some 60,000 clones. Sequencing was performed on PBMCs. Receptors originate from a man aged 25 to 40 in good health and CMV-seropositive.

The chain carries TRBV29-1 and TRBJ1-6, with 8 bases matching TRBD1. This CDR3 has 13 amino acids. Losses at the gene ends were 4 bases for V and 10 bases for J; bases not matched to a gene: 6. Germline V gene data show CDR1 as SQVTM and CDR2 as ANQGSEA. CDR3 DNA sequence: TGCAGCGTTGCGGACAGGGAGGGGTCACCCCTCCACTTT. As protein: CSVADREGSPLHF. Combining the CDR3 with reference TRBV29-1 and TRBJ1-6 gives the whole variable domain SAVISQKPSRDICQRGTSLTIQCQVDSQVTMMFWYRQQPGQSLTLIATANQGSEATYESGFVIDKFPISRPNLTFSTLTVSNMSPEDSSIYLCSVADREGSPLHFGNGTRLTVT.

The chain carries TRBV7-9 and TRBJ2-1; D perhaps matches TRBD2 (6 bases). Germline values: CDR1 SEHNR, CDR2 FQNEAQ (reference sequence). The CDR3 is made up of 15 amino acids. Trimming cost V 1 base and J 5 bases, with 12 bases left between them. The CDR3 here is CASSLGDFGDNEQFF. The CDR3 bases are TGTGCCAGCAGCTTAGGGGACTTCGGAGACAATGAGCAGTTCTTC.

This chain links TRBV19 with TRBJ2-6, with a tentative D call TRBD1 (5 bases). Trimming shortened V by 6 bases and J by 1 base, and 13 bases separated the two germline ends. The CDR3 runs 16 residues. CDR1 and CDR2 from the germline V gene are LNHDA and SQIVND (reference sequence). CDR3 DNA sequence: TGTGCCAGTAGGTCACAGGTACCATCTGGGGCCAACGTCCTGACTTTC. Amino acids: CASRSQVPSGANVLTF.

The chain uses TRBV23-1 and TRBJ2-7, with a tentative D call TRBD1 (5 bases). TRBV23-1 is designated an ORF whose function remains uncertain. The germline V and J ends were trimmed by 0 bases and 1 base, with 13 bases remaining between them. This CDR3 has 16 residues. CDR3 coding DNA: TGCGCCAGCAGTCAATCGGGCTGGACAAATTCCTACGAGCAGTACTTC. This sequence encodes CASSQSGWTNSYEQYF.

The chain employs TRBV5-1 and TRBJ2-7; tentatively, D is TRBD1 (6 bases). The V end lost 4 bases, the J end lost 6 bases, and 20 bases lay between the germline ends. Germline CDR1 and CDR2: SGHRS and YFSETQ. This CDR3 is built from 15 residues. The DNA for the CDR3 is TGCGCCAGCAGCCAAACCGGGACCGCCAGGGGCGAGCAGTACTTC. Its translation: CASSQTGTARGEQYF.

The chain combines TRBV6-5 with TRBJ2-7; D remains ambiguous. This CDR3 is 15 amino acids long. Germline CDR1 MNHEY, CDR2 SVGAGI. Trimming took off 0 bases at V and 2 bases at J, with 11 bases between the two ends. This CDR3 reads CASSYSVARTYEQYF. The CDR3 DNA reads TGTGCCAGCAGTTACTCGGTAGCAAGGACCTACGAGCAGTACTTC.